This TCR beta chain is from a study of cytomegalovirus exposure and HLA in healthy donors (dated by TCRdb to about 2017). Context from the whole study: An earlier analysis of more than 550 of the donors reported 276 Gb of sequence data and 117 million unique TCR beta sequences obtained from 180 million or so T cells. An early release covering about 600 HLA-typed donors comprised around 300 gigabases of sequencing data and around 86 million unique TCR sequences. The genetic ancestry cluster associated with self-reported Caucasian donors included approximately 85% of the roughly 400 genotyped donors. The study was designed to test whether signatures of past pathogen exposure could be identified by cataloging public T cell receptors. The study used immunosequencing to profile the T cell repertoires of approximately 630 subjects and linked those repertoires to cytomegalovirus serostatus. Besides the first cohort of 550 to 750 subjects, a separate validation cohort made up of around 120 different subjects was used. To predict cytomegalovirus infection status, the study brought together high-throughput TCR immunosequencing, statistical association of individual TCRs with disease status, and machine learning. To study patterns of TCR occurrence, a later analysis re-analyzed previously published TCR beta repertoires from 600 to 750 donors and added high-resolution HLA genotyping. The later analysis used no new phenotypic data to find candidate immune exposures, relying instead on TCR beta sequences and their occurrence across donors. An earlier analysis of some 600 of the donors applied high-throughput TCR beta sequencing to assess whether each TCR beta V gene segment acted as functional or pseudogenic. Donor age, sex, ethnicity and CMV serostatus were compiled alongside the repertoire data. A later genetic analysis took genome-wide SNP genotypes for about 55% of the 666 donors and used that subset as a discovery cohort. Every discovery cohort repertoire had been produced on one sequencing platform. HLA typing included class I and class II loci at four-digit resolution. Typing coverage varied by locus: roughly 629-640 donors for A, B, C, DRB1 and DQB1; 522 for DQA1; nearly 610 for DPA1; under 490 for DPB1. Five DR-DQ haplotypes were handled as single units for association and clustering, since linkage in the cohort was strong. Among approximately 370 genotyped donors of the cohort, an average of roughly 230,000 unique TCR beta nucleotide sequences was sequenced per donor, of which about 18% were non-productive.

In total, about 650 healthy bone marrow donors made up the cohort. At the time of sampling, all cohort members were nominally healthy, though unrecorded immune exposures were likely present. The donor tested CMV seronegative and was one of the 352 seronegative cohort members. Each donor provided a peripheral blood sample, and peripheral blood mononuclear cells were used for TCR beta sequencing. The Qiagen DNeasy Blood Extraction Kit was used to extract genomic DNA from the blood cell samples. Receptor libraries were prepared by the immunoSEQ multiplex PCR assay. For the multiplex PCR, a mixture combining 60 forward primers for TCR Vbeta segments and 13 reverse primers for TCR Jbeta segments was used. The CDR3 region of rearranged TCR beta genes was amplified from genomic DNA with a multiplex PCR assay. The Illumina HiSeq System was used to sequence the amplified TCR beta libraries as 87-base-pair reads. In the paper's pipeline: A later analysis counted about 80 million unique TCR beta chains across the 690 or so repertoires, and some 11 million of these chains were shared by at least two donors. Raw reads were error-corrected and collapsed into unique sequences by a nearest-neighbor algorithm in which closely related sequences were merged to remove PCR and sequencing errors. Alignment of CDR3 sequences to IMGT reference sequences was used to assign V, D and J gene segments. For a sequence to be retained, a match of at least six nucleotides was required to both a V gene segment and a J gene segment. Rearrangements were classified as productive when the CDR3 lacked stop codons and remained in frame with V and J, and all other rearrangements were classified as non-productive. CDR3 was defined according to IMGT convention as the region running from the second conserved V-encoded cysteine to the conserved J-encoded phenylalanine. Sequences without an unambiguous match to a single V gene segment were excluded from the earlier analysis of a few hundred of the donors. In an earlier analysis of some 590 of the donors, a V segment was called functional when productive rearrangements were above 56.7%, and segregating when the standard deviation between donors exceeded 5%. A statistical classification framework was developed to diagnose cytomegalovirus status using the catalog of TCR beta chain sequences. In a later analysis, V and J genes were assigned by comparing TCR nucleotide sequences against IMGT/GENE-DB human TR gene sequences. The TCRdist pipeline was used in a later analysis to assign CDR3 sequences and most-parsimonious VDJ recombination scenarios. In a later analysis, every TCR beta chain was defined by the combination of its CDR3 amino acid sequence and its V-gene family, and reads without a unique V-gene family were dropped. As a way to deal with suspected cross-contamination and a sequencing artifact, a later analysis dropped under 600 nucleotide sequences that were highly shared and had low generation probability. In a later analysis, a clonal expansion index for each public chain was calculated from normalized within-repertoire ranks of inferred template counts. Generation probabilities in a later analysis came from a VDJ recombination model fitted to out-of-frame rearrangements, and those results were checked against IGoR. Hypergeometric tests were used in a later analysis to score TCR-TCR, TCR-HLA and TCR-CMV co-occurrence, with a repertoire-size bias correction applied to the TCR pairs. In a later analysis, false discovery rates were estimated by permuting HLA or CMV assignments 20 times. In a later analysis, co-occurring TCRs were grouped using DBSCAN, and TCRdist sequence similarity was added for clustering within HLA-allele-positive subsets. Repertoires with fewer than 30,000 or more than 120,000 public chains, plus five repertoires with anomalous nucleotide sharing, were excluded from co-occurrence clustering. As stored in TCRdb, this immuneACCESS dataset retains in-frame rearrangements with V and J assigned. A fraction of the clones does not appear; measured against another copy, unresolved V genes explain less than half of the discrepancy, and the remainder lacks a known reason. The V and J calls and clone size come from that table; D and trimming were worked out from the DNA. Present in this sample are about 140,000 clones, approximately 83% of which were seen just once. The ten largest account for approximately 3% of the sample.

As for this clone: Its antigen has not been determined. No much larger clone is present one base from it, and per-base qualities are unavailable.

V loses 5 bases at its end and J loses 0 bases; junction bases beyond the gene matches: 4. Taken from cysteine to phenylalanine, the CDR3 has 17 residues. Only the CDR3 part of the read is kept: 51 bases, read in frame from the first base. According to the germline V gene (reference sequence), CDR1 reads MNHEY and CDR2 reads SMNVEV. On the study overall, not on this receptor specifically: Because the 87-base-pair reads could not distinguish some IMGT-functional V segments, including TRBV6-2 and TRBV6-3, those segments were excluded. A total of 150 to 200 TCR beta chains were listed by the study as associated with cytomegalovirus. In a later analysis, TCR association rates were found to vary across HLA loci, with the most associated TCRs seen for DRB1 alleles and the fewest for HLA-C alleles. HLA typing was unavailable for some donors at each locus, so association tests used only the typed subset. It was suggested by the authors that the approach could potentially be generalized to other disease states and immunological phenotypes. A further reported finding was that TCR beta sequences accurately predicted the HLA-A and HLA-B alleles for most subjects in the first cohort. An earlier analysis of around 600 of the donors showed that most TCR beta V segments appeared in productive rearrangements either about 87% or about 30% of the time, which broadly matched IMGT annotations. This cohort had only TCR beta chains sequenced, and the lack of alpha or paired-chain data limited which features could be detected. Presence/absence analyses assumed roughly uniform sequencing depth across donors, an assumption that may not hold. A group of highly shared sequence variants was considered likely to be a technical artifact of the sequencing pipeline. In a later genetic analysis, a missense DCLRE1C variant was associated with V-gene and J-gene trimming of TCR beta chains, and the association was replicated in an independent cohort. Correlated functional status among segregating V segments might reflect linkage disequilibrium, but an unknown experimental factor could not be ruled out. CMV serostatus was the only immune exposure information available for the cohort. While some public TCRs were present in many individuals, most TCR sequences turned up only very rarely across donors. A later analysis found that most CMV-associated TCR beta chains appeared HLA-restricted, with HLA associations seemingly driven largely by CMV exposure. In a later analysis, over 15,000 TCR beta sequences were associated with specific HLA alleles at a false discovery rate of 0.05. In a later analysis, HLA-associated TCR beta chains were found to be more clonally expanded and to have lower generation probabilities than equally common non-associated chains. The classifier was reported to diagnose cytomegalovirus status with high specificity and sensitivity in both the original and validation cohorts. In vitro tests confirmed that a few of the cytomegalovirus-associated TCR beta chains recognize cytomegalovirus antigens. Several of the top co-occurrence clusters appeared to be linked to parvovirus B19, influenza, CMV and Epstein-Barr virus, according to a later analysis. Because counts were too low, 15 to 20 rarely observed V segments, including chromosome 9 orphons, were excluded from the earlier analysis of several hundred of the donors. When HLA alleles, especially DR and DQ, strongly co-occurred, TCR associations were difficult to assign to individual alleles. According to a later genetic analysis, donors in an Asian-associated ancestry cluster had fewer N-insertions in productive TCRs than the approximately 650-donor mean.

The V gene is TRBV27 and the J gene is TRBJ2-4, with 13 central nucleotides matching TRBD2. The sequencing input was PBMCs. The clonotype comes from a male donor in good health and CMV-seronegative. The CDR3 corresponds to CASSKGLAGLAKNIQYF. The sequenced DNA is TGTGCCAGCAGTAAGGGACTAGCGGGGCTAGCCAAAAACATTCAGTACTTC.